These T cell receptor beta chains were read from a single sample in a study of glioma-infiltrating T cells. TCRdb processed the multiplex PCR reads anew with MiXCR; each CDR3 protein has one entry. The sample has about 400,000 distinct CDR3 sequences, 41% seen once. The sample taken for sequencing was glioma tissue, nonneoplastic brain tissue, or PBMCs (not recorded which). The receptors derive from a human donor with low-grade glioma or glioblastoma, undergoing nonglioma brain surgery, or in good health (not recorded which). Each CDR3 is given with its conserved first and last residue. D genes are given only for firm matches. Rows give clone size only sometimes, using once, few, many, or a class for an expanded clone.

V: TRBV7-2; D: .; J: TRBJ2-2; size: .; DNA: TGTGCCAGCAGCCTCAATGACAGGAACACCGGGGAGCTGTTTTTT; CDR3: CASSLNDRNTGELFF
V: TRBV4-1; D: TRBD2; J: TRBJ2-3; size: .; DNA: TGCGCCAGCAGCCACCCAGCGGGAGATCCCACAGATACGCAGTATTTT; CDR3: CASSHPAGDPTDTQYF
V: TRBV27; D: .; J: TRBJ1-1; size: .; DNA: TGTGCCAGCACCTCTCGGGGGAACACTGAAGCTTTCTTT; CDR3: CASTSRGNTEAFF
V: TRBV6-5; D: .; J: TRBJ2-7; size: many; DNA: TGTGCCAGCAGTTACTCCACCCCAGACGGTACCTACGAGCAGTACTTC; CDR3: CASSYSTPDGTYEQYF
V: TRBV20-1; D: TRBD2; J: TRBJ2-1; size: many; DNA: TGCAGTGCTTTGGACAGGGGTACGGGACTAGCGGGAGGGTGGACGTACAATGAGCAGTTCTTC; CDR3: CSALDRGTGLAGGWTYNEQFF
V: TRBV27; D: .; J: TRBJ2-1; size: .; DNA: TGTGCCAGCAGTTCCCCGGCTAGCGAGAGAAGCAATGAGCAGTTCTTC; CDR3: CASSSPASERSNEQFF
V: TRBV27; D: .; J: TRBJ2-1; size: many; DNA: TGTGCCAGCAGGGTCGCGGAGTACAATGAGCAGTTCTTC; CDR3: CASRVAEYNEQFF
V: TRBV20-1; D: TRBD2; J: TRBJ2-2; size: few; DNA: TGCAGTGCTGGACCGGGACTAGCGGACTACACCGGGGAGCTGTTTTTT; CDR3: CSAGPGLADYTGELFF
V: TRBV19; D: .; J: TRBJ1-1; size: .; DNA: TGTGCCAGTAGTATAGAACCGGGACACAACACTGAAGCTTTCTTT; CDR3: CASSIEPGHNTEAFF
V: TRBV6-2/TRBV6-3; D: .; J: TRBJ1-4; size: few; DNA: TGTGCCAGCAGTTACCCCGCGATCCCACGGCCCGGTAATGAAAAACTGTTTTTT; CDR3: CASSYPAIPRPGNEKLFF
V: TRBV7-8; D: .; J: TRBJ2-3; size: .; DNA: TGTGCCAGCAGCTCCAGCGGAGGGTACACAGATACGCAGTATTTT; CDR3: CASSSSGGYTDTQYF
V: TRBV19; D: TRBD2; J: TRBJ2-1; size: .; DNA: TGTGCCAGTAGTACCACTCTAGCGGGAGTTTATTATGAGCAGTTCTTC; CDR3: CASSTTLAGVYYEQFF
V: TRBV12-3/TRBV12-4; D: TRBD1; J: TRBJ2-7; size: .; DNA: TGTGCCAGCAGTCGGGACAGTGCTACCTACGAGCAGTACTTC; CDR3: CASSRDSATYEQYF
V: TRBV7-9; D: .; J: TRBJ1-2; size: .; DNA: TGTGCCAGCAGCTTAGGGACAGAAGACTATGGCTACACCTTC; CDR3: CASSLGTEDYGYTF
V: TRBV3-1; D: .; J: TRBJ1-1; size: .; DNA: TGTGCCAGCAGACAAGATTGGGGAGGGGCCTGGGCTTTCTTT; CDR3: CASRQDWGGAWAFF
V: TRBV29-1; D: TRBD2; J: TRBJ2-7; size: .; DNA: TGCAGCGCATCAAGCGGGAGCCATCTCAGGGAGCAGTACTTC; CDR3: CSASSGSHLREQYF
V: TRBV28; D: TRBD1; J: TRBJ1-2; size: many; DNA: TGTGCCAGCAGTTTTAACCTTCGAACAGGGGATTATGGCTACACCTTC; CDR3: CASSFNLRTGDYGYTF
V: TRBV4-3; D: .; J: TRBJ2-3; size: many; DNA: TGCGCCAGCAGCCAAGATAGGGGTACGCAGTATTTT; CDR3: CASSQDRGTQYF
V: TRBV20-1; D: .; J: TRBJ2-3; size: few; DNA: TGCAGTAACCTCGCTGGCGGCGCCACAGATACGCAGTATTTT; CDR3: CSNLAGGATDTQYF
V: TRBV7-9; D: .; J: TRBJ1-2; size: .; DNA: TGCGCCAGCAGCTACGACGACTCCTATGGCTACACCTTC; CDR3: CASSYDDSYGYTF
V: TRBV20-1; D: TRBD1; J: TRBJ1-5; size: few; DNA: TGCAGTGCTAGAGCTTGGGACAGGGACCGTTATAGCAATCAGCCCCAGCATTTT; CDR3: CSARAWDRDRYSNQPQHF
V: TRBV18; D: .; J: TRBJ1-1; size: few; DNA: TGTGCCAGCTCACCACCGGGAGTCACTGAAGCTTTCTTT; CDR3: CASSPPGVTEAFF
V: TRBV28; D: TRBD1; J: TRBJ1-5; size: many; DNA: TGTGCCAGCAGGGGACAGGGGGCGATCAATCAGCCCCAGCATTTT; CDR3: CASRGQGAINQPQHF
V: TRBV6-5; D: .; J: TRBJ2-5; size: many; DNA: TGTGCCAGCAGTTACGGTCCCCCAGGGGTAGTCCAAGAGACCCAGTACTTC; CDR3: CASSYGPPGVVQETQYF
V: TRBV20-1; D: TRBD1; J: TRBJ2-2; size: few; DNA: TGCAGTGCTAGACGATCAGGGGGCGGCTCCACCGGGGAGCTGTTTTTT; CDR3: CSARRSGGGSTGELFF
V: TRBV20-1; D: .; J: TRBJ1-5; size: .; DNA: TGCAGTGCTAGTGGGGGCGAGGATCAGCCCCAGCATTTT; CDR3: CSASGGEDQPQHF
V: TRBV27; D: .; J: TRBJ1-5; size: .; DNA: TGTGCCAGCAGTTTGGGATCCATGCTGAATCAGCCCAAGCATTTT; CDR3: CASSLGSMLNQPKHF
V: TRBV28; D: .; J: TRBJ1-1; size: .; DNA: TGTGCCAGCTCCCGGGGAGGCGAAGCTTTCTTT; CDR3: CASSRGGEAFF
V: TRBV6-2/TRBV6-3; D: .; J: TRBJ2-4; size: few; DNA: TGTGCCAGCAGTTATACCTCGGCCCGGGACCCCTATATAGCCAAAAACATTCAGTACTTC; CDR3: CASSYTSARDPYIAKNIQYF
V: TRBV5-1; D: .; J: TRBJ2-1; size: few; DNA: TGCGCCAGCAGCTTGGGCCAATCGGGGTACAATGAGCAGTTCTTC; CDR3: CASSLGQSGYNEQFF
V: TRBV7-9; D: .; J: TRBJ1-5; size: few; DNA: TGTGCCAGCAGCTCGGGACACAGGGACGGTCAGCCCCAGCATTTT; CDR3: CASSSGHRDGQPQHF
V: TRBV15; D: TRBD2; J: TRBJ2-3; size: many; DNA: TGTGCCACCAGCCTTCCCGGGGGGATCATCACAGATACGCAGTATTTT; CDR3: CATSLPGGIITDTQYF
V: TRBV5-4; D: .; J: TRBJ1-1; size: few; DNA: TGTGCCAGCAGCCCCGGCGGGTATAGGGACACTGAAGCTTTCTTT; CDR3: CASSPGGYRDTEAFF
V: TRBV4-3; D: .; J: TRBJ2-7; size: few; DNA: TGCGCCAGCAGCCAAGATCTACGGGGCTACGAGCAGTACTTC; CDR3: CASSQDLRGYEQYF
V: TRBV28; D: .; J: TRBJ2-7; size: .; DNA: TGTGCCAGCCAAACCCCGGGCCAGGGCGTCGAGCAGTACTTC; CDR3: CASQTPGQGVEQYF
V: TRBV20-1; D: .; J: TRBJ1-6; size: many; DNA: TGCAGTGCTAGAGGGCACAGGAATTCACCCCTCCACTTT; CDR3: CSARGHRNSPLHF